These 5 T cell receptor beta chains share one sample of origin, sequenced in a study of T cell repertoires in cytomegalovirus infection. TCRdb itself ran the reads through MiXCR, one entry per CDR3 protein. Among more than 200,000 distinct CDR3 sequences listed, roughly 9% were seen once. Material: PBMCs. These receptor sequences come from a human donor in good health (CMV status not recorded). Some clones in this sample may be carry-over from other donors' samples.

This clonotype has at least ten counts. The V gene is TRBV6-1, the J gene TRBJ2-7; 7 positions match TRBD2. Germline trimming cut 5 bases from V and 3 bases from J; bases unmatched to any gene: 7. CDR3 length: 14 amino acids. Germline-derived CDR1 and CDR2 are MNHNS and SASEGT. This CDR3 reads CASSKNSGGYEQYF. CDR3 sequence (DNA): TGTGCCAGCAGTAAGAACTCGGGGGGCTACGAGCAGTACTTC.

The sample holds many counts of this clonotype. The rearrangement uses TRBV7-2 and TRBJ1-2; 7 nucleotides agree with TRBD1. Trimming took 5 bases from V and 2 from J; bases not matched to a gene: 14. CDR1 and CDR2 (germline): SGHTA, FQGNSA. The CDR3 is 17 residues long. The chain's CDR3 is CASSKTRDSSGNYGYTF. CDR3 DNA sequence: TGTGCCAGCAGCAAAACCCGGGACAGCTCGGGGAACTATGGCTACACCTTC.

The CDR3 DNA reads as TGTGCCAGCAGTTACGTGGGACCGCCTAACGAGCAGTACTTC. Amino acids: CASSYVGPPNEQYF. This sequence joins TRBV6-2 or TRBV6-3 and TRBJ2-7; D is possibly TRBD1 or TRBD2 (5 bases each). Germline V CDR1 and CDR2: MNHEY, SVGEGT. The CDR3 sequence is 14 residues long. Trimming pared 2 bases from V and 5 bases from J, leaving 13 bases between.

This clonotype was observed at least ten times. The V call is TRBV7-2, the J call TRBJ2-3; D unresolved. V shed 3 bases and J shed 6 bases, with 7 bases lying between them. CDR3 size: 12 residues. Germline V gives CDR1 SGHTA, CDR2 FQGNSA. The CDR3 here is CASSFSGDTQYF. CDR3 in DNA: TGTGCCAGCAGCTTCAGTGGCGATACGCAGTATTTT.

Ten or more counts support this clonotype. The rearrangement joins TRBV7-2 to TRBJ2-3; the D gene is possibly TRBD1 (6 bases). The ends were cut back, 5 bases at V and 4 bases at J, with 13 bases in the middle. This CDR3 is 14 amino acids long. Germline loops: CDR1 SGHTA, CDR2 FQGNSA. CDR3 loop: CASSLTGYADTQYF. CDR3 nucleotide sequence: TGTGCCAGCAGCCTGACAGGATACGCAGATACGCAGTATTTT.